This T cell receptor beta chain was sequenced during a study of shared clonotypes between healthy human individuals. The CDR3 runs 12 residues. Deletions cut 5 bases from V and 7 bases from J, with 11 bases between. The V gene's germline CDR1 is MNHEY and CDR2 SMNVEV (reference sequence). Assay used: immunoSEQ multiplex PCR; TCRdb lists only in-frame clones, some missing. The sample lists about 2 million clones, 85% to 95% occurring once. Notes on this clone: Just one base apart from a much larger clone, this may be a read error. No conserved phenylalanine or tryptophan is present at the end of the CDR3, so a read error is the likely explanation.

The sequencing sample was made of naive CD4+ T cells sorted from blood. Subset denoted: CD45RA+ positively selected. This rearrangement joins TRBV27 to TRBJ1-1; D uncertain. The clonotype was recovered from a man between 18 and 35 years old in good health. CDR3 in DNA: TGTGCCAGCAGTAGGTGGGGAGGTGAAGCTTTCCTT. Translation gives CASSRWGGEAFL.